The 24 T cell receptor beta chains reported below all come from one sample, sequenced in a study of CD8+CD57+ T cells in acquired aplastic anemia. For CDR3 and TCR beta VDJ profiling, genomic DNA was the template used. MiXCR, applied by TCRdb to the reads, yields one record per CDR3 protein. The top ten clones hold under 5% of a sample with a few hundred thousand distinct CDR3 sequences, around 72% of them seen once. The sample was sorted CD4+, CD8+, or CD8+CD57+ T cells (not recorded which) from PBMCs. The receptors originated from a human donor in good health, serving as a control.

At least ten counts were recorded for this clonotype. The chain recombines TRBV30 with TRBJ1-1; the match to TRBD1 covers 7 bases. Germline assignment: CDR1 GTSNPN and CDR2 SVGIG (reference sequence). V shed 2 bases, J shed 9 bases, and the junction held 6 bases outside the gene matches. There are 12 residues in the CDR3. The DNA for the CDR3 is TGTGCCTGGAGTCCAAGGACAGGCCAAGCTTTCTTT. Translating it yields CAWSPRTGQAFF.

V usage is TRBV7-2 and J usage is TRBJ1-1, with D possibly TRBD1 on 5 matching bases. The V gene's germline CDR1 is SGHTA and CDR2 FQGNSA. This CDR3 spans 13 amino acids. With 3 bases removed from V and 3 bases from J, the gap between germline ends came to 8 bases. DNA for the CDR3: TGTGCCAGCAGCTTCGCCAGGGACACTGAAGCTTTCTTT. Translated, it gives CASSFARDTEAFF.

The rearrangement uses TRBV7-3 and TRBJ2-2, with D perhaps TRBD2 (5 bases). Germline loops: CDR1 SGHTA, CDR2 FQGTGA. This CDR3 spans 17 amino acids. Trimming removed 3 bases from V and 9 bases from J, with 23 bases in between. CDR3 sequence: CASSFGAAGTNVRELFF. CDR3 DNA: TGTGCCAGCAGCTTCGGAGCGGCGGGCACGAACGTCCGGGAGCTGTTTTTT.

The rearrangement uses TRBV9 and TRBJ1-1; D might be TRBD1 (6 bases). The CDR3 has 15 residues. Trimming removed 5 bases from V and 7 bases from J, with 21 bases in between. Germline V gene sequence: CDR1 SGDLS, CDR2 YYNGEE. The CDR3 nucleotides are TGTGCCAGCAGTTGGAACGGGGGGCGGACTGTTGAAGCTTTCTTT. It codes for CASSWNGGRTVEAFF.

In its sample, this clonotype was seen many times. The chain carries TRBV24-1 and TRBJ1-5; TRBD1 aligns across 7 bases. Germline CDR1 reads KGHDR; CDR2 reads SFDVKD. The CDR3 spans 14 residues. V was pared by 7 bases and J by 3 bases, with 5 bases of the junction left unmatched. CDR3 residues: CATSRGGDNQPQHF. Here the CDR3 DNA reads TGTGCCACCAGCAGGGGGGGTGACAATCAGCCCCAGCATTTT.

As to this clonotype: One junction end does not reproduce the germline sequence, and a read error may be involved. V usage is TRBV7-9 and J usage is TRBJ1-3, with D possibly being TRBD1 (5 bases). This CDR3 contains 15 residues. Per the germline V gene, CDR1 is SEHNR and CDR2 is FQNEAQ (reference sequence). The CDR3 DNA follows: TGCGCCAGCAGCCAAGAAGACAGTAGGTCAGACACCATATATTTT. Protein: CASSQEDSRSDTIYF. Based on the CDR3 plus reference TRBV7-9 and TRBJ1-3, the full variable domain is DTGVSQNPRHKITKRGQNVTFRCDPISEHNRLYWYRQTLGQGPEFLTYFQNEAQLEKSRLLSDRFSAERPKGSFSTLEIQRTEQGDSAMYLCASSQEDSRSDTIYFGEGSWLTVV.

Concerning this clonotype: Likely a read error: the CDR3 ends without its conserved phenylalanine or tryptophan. The DNA of the CDR3 is TGTGCCAGCAGCTTCTCACTAGCGGGGGCAGCTTTCCTG. It encodes CASSFSLAGAAFL. The chain carries TRBV7-3 and TRBJ1-1; D is possibly TRBD1 (6 bases). V was cut by 3 bases and J by 10 bases, with 15 bases left in between. CDR1 is SGHTA and CDR2 is FQGTGA in the germline V gene. The CDR3 loop spans 13 amino acids.

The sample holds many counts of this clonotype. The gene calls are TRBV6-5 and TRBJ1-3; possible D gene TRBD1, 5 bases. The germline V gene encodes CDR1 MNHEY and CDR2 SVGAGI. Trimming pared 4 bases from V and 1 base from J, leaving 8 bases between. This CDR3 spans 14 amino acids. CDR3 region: CASSSGHSGNTIYF. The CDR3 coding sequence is TGTGCCAGCAGTTCGGGGCATTCTGGAAACACCATATATTTT.

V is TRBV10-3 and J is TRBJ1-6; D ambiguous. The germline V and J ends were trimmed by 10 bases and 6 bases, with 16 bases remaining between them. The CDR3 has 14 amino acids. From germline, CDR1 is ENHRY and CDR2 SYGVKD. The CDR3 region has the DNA TGTGCCAGCGAGAAAGGGTTAACTAATTCACCCCTCCACTTT. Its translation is CASEKGLTNSPLHF.

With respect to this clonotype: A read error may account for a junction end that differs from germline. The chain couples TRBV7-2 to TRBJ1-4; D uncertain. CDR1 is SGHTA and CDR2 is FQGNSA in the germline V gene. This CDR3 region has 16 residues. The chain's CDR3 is CASSLEREQPNEELFF. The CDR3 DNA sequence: TGTGCCAGCAGCTTGGAGAGAGAACAGCCGAATGAAGAACTGTTTTTT.

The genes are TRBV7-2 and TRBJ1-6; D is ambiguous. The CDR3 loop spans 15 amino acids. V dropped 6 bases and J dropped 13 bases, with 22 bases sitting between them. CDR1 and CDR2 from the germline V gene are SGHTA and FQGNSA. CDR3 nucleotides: TGTGCCAGCAGTCGACCGACTAGCGGGGAAGGGCCCCTCCACTTT. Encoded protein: CASSRPTSGEGPLHF.

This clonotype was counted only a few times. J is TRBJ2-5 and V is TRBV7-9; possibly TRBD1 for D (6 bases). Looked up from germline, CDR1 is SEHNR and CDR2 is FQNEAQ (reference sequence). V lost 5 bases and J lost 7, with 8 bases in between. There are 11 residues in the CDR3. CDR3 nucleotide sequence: TGTGCCAGCAGCCCCAGGGGGACCCAGTACTTC. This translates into CASSPRGTQYF.

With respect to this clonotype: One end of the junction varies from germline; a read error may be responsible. The CDR3 sequence is CASSDQSGPPLFF. In DNA, the CDR3 is TGCGCCAGCAGCGACCAGTCTGGCCCGCCACTGTTCTTT. J is TRBJ1-4 and V is TRBV7-9; D remains unclear. Germline V lookup: CDR1 SEHNR, CDR2 FQNEAQ (reference sequence). The CDR3 extends over 13 amino acids. Combining the CDR3 with reference TRBV7-9 and TRBJ1-4 gives the whole variable domain DTGVSQNPRHKITKRGQNVTFRCDPISEHNRLYWYRQTLGQGPEFLTYFQNEAQLEKSRLLSDRFSAERPKGSFSTLEIQRTEQGDSAMYLCASSDQSGPPLFFGSGTQLSVL.

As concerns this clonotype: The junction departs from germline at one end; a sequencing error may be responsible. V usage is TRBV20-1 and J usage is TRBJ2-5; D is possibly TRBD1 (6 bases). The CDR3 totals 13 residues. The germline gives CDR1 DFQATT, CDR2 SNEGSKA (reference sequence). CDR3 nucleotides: TGCAGTGCTAGTAGGACAGTTCAAGAGACACAGTACTTC. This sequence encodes CSASRTVQETQYF.

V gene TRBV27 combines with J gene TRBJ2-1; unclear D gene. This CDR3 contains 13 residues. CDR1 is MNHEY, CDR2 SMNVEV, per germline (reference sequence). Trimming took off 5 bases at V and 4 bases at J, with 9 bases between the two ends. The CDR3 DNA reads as TGTGCCAGCAGTGTATTAGGTTACAATGAGCAGTTCTTC. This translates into CASSVLGYNEQFF.

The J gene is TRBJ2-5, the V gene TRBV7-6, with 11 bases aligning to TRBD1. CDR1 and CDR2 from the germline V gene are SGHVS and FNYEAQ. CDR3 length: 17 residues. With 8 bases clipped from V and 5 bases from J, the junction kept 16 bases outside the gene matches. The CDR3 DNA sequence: TGTGCCAGCGCTATTTCCCCAGGGGGACAGGGGGGGGAGACCCAGTACTTC. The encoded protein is CASAISPGGQGGETQYF.

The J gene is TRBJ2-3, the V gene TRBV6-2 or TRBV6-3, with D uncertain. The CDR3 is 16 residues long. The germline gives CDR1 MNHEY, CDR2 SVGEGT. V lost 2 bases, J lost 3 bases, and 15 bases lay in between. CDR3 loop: CASSYVSLLTTDTQYF. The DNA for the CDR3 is TGTGCCAGCAGTTACGTAAGTCTCCTGACGACAGATACGCAGTATTTT.

The CDR3 spells CASSSGSAATNEKLFF. As DNA, the CDR3 is TGTGCCAGCAGCTCGGGTTCCGCGGCAACTAATGAAAAACTGTTTTTT. The chain employs TRBV7-6 and TRBJ1-4; D ambiguous. With 4 bases removed from V and 0 bases from J, the gap between germline ends came to 12 bases. The CDR3 consists of 16 residues. Germline assignment: CDR1 SGHVS and CDR2 FNYEAQ.

CDR3 nucleotides: TGTGCCAGCAGCGTAGGGGGGACCCCGGCCCACCAAGAGACCCAGTACTTC. This codes for CASSVGGTPAHQETQYF. This sequence joins TRBV9 and TRBJ2-5; possibly TRBD1 or TRBD2 for D (5 bases each). CDR1 is SGDLS, CDR2 YYNGEE, per germline. V lost 0 bases to trimming and J lost 0 bases, with 15 bases between them. This CDR3 comprises 17 residues. Full variable domain (remainder filled in from reference TRBV9 and TRBJ2-5): DSGVTQTPKHLITATGQRVTLRCSPRSGDLSVYWYQQSLDQGLQFLIQYYNGEERAKGNILERFSAQQFPDLHSELNLSSLELGDSALYFCASSVGGTPAHQETQYFGPGTRLLVL.

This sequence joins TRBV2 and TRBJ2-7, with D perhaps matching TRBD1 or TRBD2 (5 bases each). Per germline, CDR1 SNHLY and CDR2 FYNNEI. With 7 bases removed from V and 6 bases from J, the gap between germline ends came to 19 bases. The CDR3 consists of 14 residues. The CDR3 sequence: CASNPRGPWAEQYF. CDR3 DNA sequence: TGTGCCAGCAACCCCCGGGGCCCTTGGGCCGAGCAGTACTTC.

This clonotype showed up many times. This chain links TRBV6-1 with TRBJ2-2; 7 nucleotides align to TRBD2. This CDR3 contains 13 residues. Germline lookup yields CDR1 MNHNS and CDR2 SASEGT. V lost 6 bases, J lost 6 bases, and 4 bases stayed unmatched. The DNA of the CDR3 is TGTGCCAGCAGCCATGGGGGGGCCGGGGAGCTGTTTTTT. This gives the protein CASSHGGAGELFF.

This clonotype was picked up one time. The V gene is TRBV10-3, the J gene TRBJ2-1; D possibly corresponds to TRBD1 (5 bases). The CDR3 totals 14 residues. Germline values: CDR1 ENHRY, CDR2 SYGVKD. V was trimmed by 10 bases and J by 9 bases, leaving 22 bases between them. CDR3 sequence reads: CATGLGGARGEQFF. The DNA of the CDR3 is TGTGCCACCGGGCTGGGTGGGGCTAGAGGTGAGCAGTTCTTC.

Written as DNA, the CDR3 is TGTGCCAGCGCCGCCAGAGTTCGGGAGCAGTTCTTC. Protein product: CASAARVREQFF. The chain uses TRBV6-5 and TRBJ2-1; D gene uncertain. CDR1 and CDR2 (germline): MNHEY, SVGAGI. The CDR3 contains 12 residues. V lost 8 bases, J lost 10 bases, and 15 bases lay in between.

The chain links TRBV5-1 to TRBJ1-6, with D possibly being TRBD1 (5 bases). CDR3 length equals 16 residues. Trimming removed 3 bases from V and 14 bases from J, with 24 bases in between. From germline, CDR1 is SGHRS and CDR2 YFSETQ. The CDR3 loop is CASSWEFRVGNSTLHF. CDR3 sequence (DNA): TGCGCCAGCAGCTGGGAATTCAGGGTGGGTAATTCCACCCTCCACTTT.